These T cell receptor beta chains were read from a single sample in a study of molecular identifiers for immune sequencing clone quantification. TCRdb used MiXCR to reprocess the PCR reads, holding one entry per CDR3 protein. The table includes 65,000 or so distinct CDR3 sequences, less than 20% detected once. The sample taken for sequencing was naive CD8+ T cells from blood, with Jurkat cell RNA spiked in. These receptors were taken from a human donor in good health. Some libraries in this study had Jurkat cell RNA spiked in. Both conserved end residues are part of each CDR3. The order of the fields is D gene, V gene, J gene, clone size, CDR3 length, CDR3 protein, CDR3 DNA. D genes are given only for firm matches. Only part of the rows carry a size: once, few, many, or a class if the clone is expanded.

>TRBD2|TRBV20-1|TRBJ2-1|-|19
CSARDPIRARETSYNEQFF
TGCAGTGCTAGAGATCCGATCCGTGCGCGGGAGACCTCCTACAATGAGCAGTTCTTC
>-|TRBV28|TRBJ2-7|many|15
CASSLDMGTAYEQYF
TGTGCCAGCAGTTTAGACATGGGCACCGCCTACGAGCAGTACTTC
>TRBD2|TRBV27|TRBJ2-7|-|15
CASSLSSGISYEQYF
TGTGCCAGCAGTTTATCTAGCGGGATCTCCTACGAGCAGTACTTC
>TRBD2|TRBV11-2|TRBJ2-1|many|16
CASSLGWTSGSNEQFF
TGTGCCAGCAGCTTAGGGTGGACTAGCGGGTCCAATGAGCAGTTCTTC
>-|TRBV20-1|TRBJ2-7|many|14
CSAAHPGDGYEQYF
TGCAGTGCTGCTCATCCAGGGGACGGCTACGAGCAGTACTTC
>-|TRBV11-3|TRBJ1-1|few|17
CASSFNRGGGGTEGAFF
TGTGCCAGCAGCTTCAATAGGGGGGGGGGTGGAACCGAGGGAGCTTTCTTT
>-|TRBV19|TRBJ2-2|many|14
CASSGRPNTGEPFF
TGTGCCAGTAGCGGGCGGCCGAACACCGGGGAGCCGTTTTTT
>TRBD1|TRBV5-1|TRBJ2-7|-|18
CASSQYPPRDRAFYEQYF
TGCGCCAGCAGCCAATACCCGCCCCGGGACAGGGCTTTCTACGAGCAGTACTTC
>-|TRBV20-1|TRBJ2-7|many|13
CSAKGRDSYEQYF
TGCAGTGCTAAGGGACGGGACTCCTACGAGCAGTACTTC
>TRBD2|TRBV28|TRBJ2-7|many|15
CASSSEPSGRHEQYF
TGTGCCAGCAGTTCCGAGCCTAGCGGGAGACACGAGCAGTACTTC
>TRBD1|TRBV7-2|TRBJ2-1|once|14
CAIHHLDRANEQFF
TGTGCCATCCACCACCTTGACAGGGCCAATGAGCAGTTCTTC
>TRBD2|TRBV10-3|TRBJ2-3|many|14
CAIGLAGGQDTQYF
TGTGCAATAGGACTAGCGGGAGGGCAAGATACGCAGTATTTT
>TRBD2|TRBV29-1|TRBJ2-1|many|15
CSVESRLAGDFEQFF
TGCAGCGTTGAAAGTCGCCTAGCGGGAGATTTTGAGCAGTTCTTC
>TRBD1|TRBV18|TRBJ1-3|many|18
CASSPAGTGAHSGNTIYF
TGTGCCAGCTCACCGGCCGGGACAGGGGCCCACTCTGGAAACACCATATATTTT
>-|TRBV20-1|TRBJ2-2|-|15
CSAWGLAMNTGELFF
TGCAGTGCTTGGGGGCTAGCGATGAACACCGGGGAGCTGTTTTTT
>TRBD1|TRBV7-8|TRBJ1-1|-|18
CASSSLPWAGGMNTEAFF
TGTGCCAGCAGCTCCCTACCTTGGGCAGGGGGAATGAACACTGAAGCTTTCTTT
>-|TRBV4-3|TRBJ2-7|few|15
CASSHALGASYEQYF
TGCGCCAGCAGCCACGCCCTAGGGGCCTCCTACGAGCAGTACTTC
>-|TRBV29-1|TRBJ2-7|many|12
CSVLPLGDEQYF
TGCAGCGTTTTGCCGTTGGGGGATGAGCAGTACTTC
>TRBD2|TRBV7-2|TRBJ2-3|many|15
CASSFSGISTDTQYF
TGTGCCAGTAGTTTCAGCGGGATAAGCACAGATACGCAGTATTTT
>-|TRBV11-3|TRBJ2-1|many|14
CASSLNPSSREQFF
TGTGCCAGCAGCTTAAACCCTAGCTCTAGAGAGCAGTTCTTC
>-|TRBV7-9|TRBJ2-7|few|15
CASSFTGQETYEQYF
TGTGCCAGCAGCTTTACTGGGCAGGAGACCTACGAGCAGTACTTC
>-|TRBV5-5|TRBJ1-1|-|14
CASSLNGVDTEAFF
TGTGCCAGCAGCTTAAACGGTGTGGACACTGAAGCTTTCTTT
>TRBD2|TRBV27|TRBJ2-3|-|17
CANSSKGLAALTDTQYF
TGTGCCAACAGTTCGAAGGGACTAGCGGCCCTCACAGATACGCAGTATTTT
>TRBD2|TRBV6-7|TRBJ2-2|many|18
CASSYPTSGRRYTGELFF
TGTGCCAGCAGTTACCCCACTAGCGGGAGGCGGTACACCGGGGAGCTGTTTTTT
>-|TRBV7-9|TRBJ1-4|many|12
CASSGGQEKLFF
TGTGCCAGCAGCGGCGGGCAGGAAAAACTGTTTTTT
>-|TRBV24-1|TRBJ2-7|-|13
CATSDEKWYEQYF
TGTGCCACCAGCGATGAAAAATGGTACGAGCAGTACTTC
>-|TRBV28|TRBJ2-3|many|14
CASKIRGKTDTQYF
TGTGCCAGCAAGATCAGGGGTAAGACAGATACGCAGTATTTT
>-|TRBV7-9|TRBJ1-2|-|13
CASSLTGVDGYTF
TGTGCCAGCAGCTTAACGGGAGTAGATGGCTACACCTTC
>-|TRBV4-3|TRBJ2-5|few|15
CASSQDTGAQETQYF
TGCGCCAGCAGCCAAGATACGGGAGCCCAAGAGACCCAGTACTTC
>-|TRBV11-2|TRBJ2-7|many|17
CASSLGYAGWSSYEQYF
TGTGCCAGCAGCTTAGGTTACGCCGGTTGGAGCTCCTACGAGCAGTACTTC
>-|TRBV5-6|TRBJ2-4|-|14
CASSWQGAKNIQYF
TGTGCCAGCAGCTGGCAAGGGGCCAAAAACATTCAGTACTTC
>-|TRBV10-3|TRBJ1-2|many|16
CAISESVIRGVDGYTF
TGTGCCATCAGTGAGTCGGTTATCAGGGGAGTGGATGGCTACACCTTC
>-|TRBV27|TRBJ2-1|many|16
CASSFILPEQINEQFF
TGTGCCAGCAGTTTCATACTCCCCGAACAGATCAATGAGCAGTTCTTC
>-|TRBV27|TRBJ2-7|few|9
CASSDEQYF
TGTGCCAGCAGCGACGAGCAGTACTTC
>-|TRBV27|TRBJ2-5|many|15
CASSFLGHGKETQYF
TGTGCCAGCAGTTTTCTAGGACATGGGAAAGAGACCCAGTACTTC
>-|TRBV9|TRBJ2-3|many|12
CASSVSTDTQYF
TGTGCCAGCAGCGTCAGCACAGATACGCAGTATTTT
>-|TRBV24-1|TRBJ2-2|many|14
CATSVGPNTGELFF
TGTGCCACCAGTGTTGGCCCGAACACCGGGGAGCTGTTTTTT